This entry concerns a single TCR beta chain. What it binds is unknown. This sample was taken from a study of cytomegalovirus exposure and HLA in healthy donors. PCR involved 60 Vbeta and 13 Jbeta primers. Method: immunoSEQ multiplex PCR; TCRdb's copy keeps in-frame clones and lacks some. The profile shows around 85,000 clones, 80% of them singletons. Study conclusions and caveats: Differences between HLA loci emerged in a later analysis of TCR association rates, with DRB1 most and HLA-C fewest. The study put some 150 TCR beta chains on its list as cytomegalovirus-associated. Roughly uniform sequencing depth across donors was assumed, possibly incorrectly.

The sequencing input was PBMCs. The TCR comes from a male donor in good health and CMV-seronegative.

The CDR3 DNA reads as TGCGCCAGCAGCCAAGGGTGGGGGGGGAACACTGAAGCTTTCTTT. It translates to CASSQGWGGNTEAFF. V and J are TRBV4-3 and TRBJ1-1, with a possible D match to TRBD1 (5 bases). The ends were cut back, 1 base at V and 1 base at J, with 10 bases in the middle. The CDR3 is 15 amino acids. Germline CDR1 LGHNA, CDR2 YSLEER.